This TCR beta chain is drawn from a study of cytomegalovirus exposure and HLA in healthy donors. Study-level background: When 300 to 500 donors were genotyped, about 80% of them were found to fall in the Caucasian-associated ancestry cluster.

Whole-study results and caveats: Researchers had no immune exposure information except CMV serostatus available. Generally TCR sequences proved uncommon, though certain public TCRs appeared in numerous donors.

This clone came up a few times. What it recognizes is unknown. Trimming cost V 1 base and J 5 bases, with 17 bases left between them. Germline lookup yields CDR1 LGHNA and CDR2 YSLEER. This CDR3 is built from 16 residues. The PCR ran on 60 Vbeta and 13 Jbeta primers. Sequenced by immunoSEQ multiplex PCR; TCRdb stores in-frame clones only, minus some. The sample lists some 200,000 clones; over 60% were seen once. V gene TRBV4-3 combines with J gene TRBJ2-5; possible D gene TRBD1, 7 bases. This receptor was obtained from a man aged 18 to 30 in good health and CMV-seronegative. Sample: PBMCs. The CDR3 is CASSQGAQGGPETQYF. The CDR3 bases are TGCGCCAGCAGCCAAGGAGCTCAGGGGGGCCCGGAGACCCAGTACTTC.